This T cell receptor beta chain emerged from a study of blood T cell repertoires in COVID-19. Study-level background: The analysed material was cDNA or gDNA that came from T cells, B-cell-depleted T cells, or PBMCs.

Only in-frame clones appear in the TCRdb table, and some are missing; sequencing was by immunoSEQ multiplex PCR. The sample holds over 60,000 clones, 70% to 90% seen once. The length of the CDR3 is 14 residues. The V segment lost 4 bases and the J segment 1 base; nucleotides outside the gene matches: 4. Germline lookup yields CDR1 SGDLS and CDR2 YYNGEE. The origin of this receptor is a man in his 70s with active or convalescent COVID-19. The chain links TRBV9 to TRBJ2-7; TRBD2 aligns across 8 bases. Input material: peripheral blood. The CDR3 sequence: CASSPTGGSYEQYF. For the CDR3, the DNA is TGTGCCAGCAGCCCTACGGGGGGGTCCTACGAGCAGTACTTC.